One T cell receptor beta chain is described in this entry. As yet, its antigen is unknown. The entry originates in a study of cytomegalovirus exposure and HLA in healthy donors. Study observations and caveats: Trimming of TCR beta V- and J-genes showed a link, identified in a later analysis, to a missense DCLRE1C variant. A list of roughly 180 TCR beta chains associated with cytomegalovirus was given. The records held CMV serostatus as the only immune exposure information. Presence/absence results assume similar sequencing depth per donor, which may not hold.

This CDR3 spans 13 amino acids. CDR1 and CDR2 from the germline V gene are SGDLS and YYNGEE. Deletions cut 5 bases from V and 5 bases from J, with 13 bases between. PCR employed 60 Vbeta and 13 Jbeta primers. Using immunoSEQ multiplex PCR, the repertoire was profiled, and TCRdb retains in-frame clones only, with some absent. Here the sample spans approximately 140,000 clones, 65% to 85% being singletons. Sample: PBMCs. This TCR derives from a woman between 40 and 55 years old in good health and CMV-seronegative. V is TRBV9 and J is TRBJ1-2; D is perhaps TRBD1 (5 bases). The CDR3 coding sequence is TGTGCCAGCAGGCGAGGTGGGACTTATGGCTACACCTTC. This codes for CASRRGGTYGYTF.